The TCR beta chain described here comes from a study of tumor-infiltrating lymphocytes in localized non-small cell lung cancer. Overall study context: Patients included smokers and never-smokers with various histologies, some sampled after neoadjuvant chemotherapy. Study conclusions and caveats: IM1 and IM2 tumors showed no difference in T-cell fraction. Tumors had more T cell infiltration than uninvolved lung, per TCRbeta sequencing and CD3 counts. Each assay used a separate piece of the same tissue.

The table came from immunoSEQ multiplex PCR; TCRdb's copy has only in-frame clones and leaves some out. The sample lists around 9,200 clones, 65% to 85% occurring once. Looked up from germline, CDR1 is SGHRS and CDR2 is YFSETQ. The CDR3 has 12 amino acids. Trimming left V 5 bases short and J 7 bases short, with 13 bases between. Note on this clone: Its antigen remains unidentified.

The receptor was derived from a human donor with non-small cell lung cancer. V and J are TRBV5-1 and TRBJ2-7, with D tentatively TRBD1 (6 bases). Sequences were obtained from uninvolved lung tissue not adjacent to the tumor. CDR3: CASRDRLEEQYF. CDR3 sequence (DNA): TGCGCCAGCAGGGACAGACTTGAAGAGCAGTACTTC. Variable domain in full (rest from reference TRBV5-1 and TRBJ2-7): KAGVTQTPRYLIKTRGQQVTLSCSPISGHRSVSWYQQTPGQGLQFLFEYFSETQRNKGNFPGRFSGRQFSNSRSEMNVSTLELGDSALYLCASRDRLEEQYFGPGTRLTVT.